The sequence of this T cell receptor beta chain was determined in a study of spatial heterogeneity in lung cancer. On the study more broadly: Median follow-up for sequenced PBMC samples was roughly 22 months after resection, when such samples existed. Detected beta-chain sequences consistently exceeded alpha-chain sequences. Within raw reads, each unique TCR and UMI combination appeared on average more than ten times.

One entry per CDR3 protein results from TCRdb running MiXCR on the 5' RACE reads. The sample yields 50,000 to 60,000 distinct CDR3 sequences, around 7.7% seen once. This CDR3 is built from 12 residues. The V gene's germline CDR1 is SGHNT and CDR2 YYREEE (reference sequence). V was pared by 0 bases and J by 6 bases, with 6 bases between. Time point described: blood at routine non-recurrence follow-up after resection. Frozen PBMC, nontumor lung or tumor provided whole RNA, which was sequenced unsorted. This clonotype occurred many times. This receptor was obtained from a female donor with early-stage non-small cell lung cancer. This chain joins TRBV5-4 and TRBJ1-1; D is undetermined. The starting material was PBMCs, obtained at follow-up. This CDR3 is CASSLDTAEAFF. CDR3 nucleotides: TGTGCCAGCAGCTTGGATACAGCTGAAGCTTTCTTT.